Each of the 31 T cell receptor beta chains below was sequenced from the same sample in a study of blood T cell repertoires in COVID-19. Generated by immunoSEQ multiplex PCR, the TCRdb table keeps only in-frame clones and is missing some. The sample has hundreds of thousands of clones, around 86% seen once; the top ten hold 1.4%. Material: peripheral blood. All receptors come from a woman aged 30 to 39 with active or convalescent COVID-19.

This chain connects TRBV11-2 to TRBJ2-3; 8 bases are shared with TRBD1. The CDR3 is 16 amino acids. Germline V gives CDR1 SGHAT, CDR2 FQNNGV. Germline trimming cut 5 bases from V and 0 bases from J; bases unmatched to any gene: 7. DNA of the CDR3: TGTGCCAGCAGCCGCCCCCGGGACAGGAGCACAGATACGCAGTATTTT. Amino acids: CASSRPRDRSTDTQYF.

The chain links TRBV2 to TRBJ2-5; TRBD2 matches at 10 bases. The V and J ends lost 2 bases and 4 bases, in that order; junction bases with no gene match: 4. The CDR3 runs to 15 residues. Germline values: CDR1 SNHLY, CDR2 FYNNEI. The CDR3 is CASSEKERGGETQYF. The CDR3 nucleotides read TGTGCCAGCAGTGAAAAAGAGCGGGGGGGAGAGACCCAGTACTTC.

CDR3 DNA sequence: TGTGCCAGCAGTCCCGGGACAGCTCCTTATAGCAATCAGCCCCAGCATTTT. Its protein is CASSPGTAPYSNQPQHF. The chain has TRBV27 and TRBJ1-5, with 7 nucleotides matching TRBD1. The CDR3 sequence is 17 residues long. Germline V lookup: CDR1 MNHEY, CDR2 SMNVEV (reference sequence). V trimming: 5 bases; J trimming: 0 bases; junction bases outside the gene matches: 10.

As DNA, the CDR3 is TGCGCCAGCAGCCCCGGTCTAGGCCAACTTTTTGAGCAGTTCTTC. Translated, it gives CASSPGLGQLFEQFF. The V call is TRBV5-1, the J call TRBJ2-1; D unclear. Between the trimmed V and J ends, which lost 4 bases and 9 bases, there was a span of 20 bases. From germline, CDR1 is SGHRS and CDR2 YFSETQ. The CDR3 length is 15 residues.

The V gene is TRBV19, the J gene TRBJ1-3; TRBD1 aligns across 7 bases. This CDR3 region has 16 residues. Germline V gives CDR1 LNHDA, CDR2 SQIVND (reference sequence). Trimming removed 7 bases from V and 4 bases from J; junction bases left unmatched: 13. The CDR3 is CASTSTTGNFGNTIYF. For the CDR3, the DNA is TGTGCCAGTACCTCTACGACAGGGAACTTCGGAAACACCATATATTTT.

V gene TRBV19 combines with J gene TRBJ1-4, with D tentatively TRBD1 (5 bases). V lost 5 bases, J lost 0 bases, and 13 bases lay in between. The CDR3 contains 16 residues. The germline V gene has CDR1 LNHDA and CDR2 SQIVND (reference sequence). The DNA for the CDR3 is TGTGCCAGTAGTGAAAGGACACTTGCAACTAATGAAAAACTGTTTTTT. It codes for CASSERTLATNEKLFF.

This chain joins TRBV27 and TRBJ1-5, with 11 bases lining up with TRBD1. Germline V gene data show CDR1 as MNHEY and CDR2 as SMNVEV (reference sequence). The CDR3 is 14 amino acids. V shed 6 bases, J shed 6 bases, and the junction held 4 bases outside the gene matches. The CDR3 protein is CASSSGQGVQPQHF. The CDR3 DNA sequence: TGTGCCAGCAGCTCGGGACAGGGGGTTCAGCCCCAGCATTTT.

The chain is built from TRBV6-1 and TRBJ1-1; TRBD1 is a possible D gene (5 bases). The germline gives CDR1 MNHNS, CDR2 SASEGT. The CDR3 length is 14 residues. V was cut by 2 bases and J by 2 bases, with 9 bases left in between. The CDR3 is CASSETGTNTEAFF. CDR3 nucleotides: TGTGCCAGCAGTGAAACAGGTACAAACACTGAAGCTTTCTTT.

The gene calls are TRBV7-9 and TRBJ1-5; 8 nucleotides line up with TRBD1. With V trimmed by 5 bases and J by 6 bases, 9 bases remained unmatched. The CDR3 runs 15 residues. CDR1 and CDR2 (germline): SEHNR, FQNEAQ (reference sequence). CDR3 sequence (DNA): TGTGCCAGCAGCGCGGGACAGGAGGTGGGTCAGCCCCAGCATTTT. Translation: CASSAGQEVGQPQHF.

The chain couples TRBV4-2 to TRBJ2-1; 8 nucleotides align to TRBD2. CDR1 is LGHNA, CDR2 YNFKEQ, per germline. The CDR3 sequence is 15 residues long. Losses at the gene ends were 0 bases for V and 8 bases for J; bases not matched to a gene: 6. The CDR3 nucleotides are TGTGCCAGCAGCCAAGAACGGGGGGGCCCCGATGAGCAGTTCTTC. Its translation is CASSQERGGPDEQFF.

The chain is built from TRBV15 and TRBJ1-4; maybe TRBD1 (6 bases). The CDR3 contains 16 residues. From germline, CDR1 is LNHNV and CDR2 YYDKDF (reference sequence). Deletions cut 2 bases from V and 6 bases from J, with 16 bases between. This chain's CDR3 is CATSRFPQGVDEKLFF. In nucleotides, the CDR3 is TGTGCCACCAGCAGATTCCCACAGGGCGTAGATGAAAAACTGTTTTTT. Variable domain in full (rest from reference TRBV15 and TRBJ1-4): DAMVIQNPRYQVTQFGKPVTLSCSQTLNHNVMYWYQQKSSQAPKLLFHYYDKDFNNEADTPDNFQSRRPNTSFCFLDIRSPGLGDTAMYLCATSRFPQGVDEKLFFGSGTQLSVL.

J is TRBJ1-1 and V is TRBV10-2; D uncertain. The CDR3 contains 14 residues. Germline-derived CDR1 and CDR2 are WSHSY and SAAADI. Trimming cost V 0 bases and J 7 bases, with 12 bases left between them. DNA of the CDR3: TGCGCCAGCAGTGAGTCAACCGGGAACCTTGAAGCTTTCTTT. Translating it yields CASSESTGNLEAFF.

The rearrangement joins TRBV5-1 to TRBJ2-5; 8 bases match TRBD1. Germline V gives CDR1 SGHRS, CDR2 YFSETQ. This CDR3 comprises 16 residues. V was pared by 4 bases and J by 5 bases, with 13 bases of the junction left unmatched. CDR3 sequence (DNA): TGCGCCAGCAGCGCCGTCCCAGGGGGCGCCGGGGAGACCCAGTACTTC. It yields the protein CASSAVPGGAGETQYF.

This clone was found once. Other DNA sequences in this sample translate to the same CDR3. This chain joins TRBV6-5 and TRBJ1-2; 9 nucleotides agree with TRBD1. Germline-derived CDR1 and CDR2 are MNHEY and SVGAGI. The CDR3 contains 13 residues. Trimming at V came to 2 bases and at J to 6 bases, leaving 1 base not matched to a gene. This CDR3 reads CASSYGQGNGYTF. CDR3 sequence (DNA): TGTGCCAGCAGTTACGGACAGGGGAATGGCTACACCTTC.

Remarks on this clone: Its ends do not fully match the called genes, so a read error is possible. The CDR3 here is CAGRQSPNTEAFF. The DNA of the CDR3 is TGTGCCGGCAGACAGAGCCCGAACACTGAAGCTTTCTTT. This chain connects TRBV6-5 to TRBJ1-1, with a tentative D call TRBD1 (5 bases). Germline values: CDR1 MNHEY, CDR2 SVGAGI. There are 13 residues in the CDR3.

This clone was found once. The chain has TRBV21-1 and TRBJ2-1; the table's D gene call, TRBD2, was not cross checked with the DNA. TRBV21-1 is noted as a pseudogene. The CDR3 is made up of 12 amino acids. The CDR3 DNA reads TGTGCTCTGGAGGGGGGGGTCAATGAGCAGTTCTTC. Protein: CALEGGVNEQFF.

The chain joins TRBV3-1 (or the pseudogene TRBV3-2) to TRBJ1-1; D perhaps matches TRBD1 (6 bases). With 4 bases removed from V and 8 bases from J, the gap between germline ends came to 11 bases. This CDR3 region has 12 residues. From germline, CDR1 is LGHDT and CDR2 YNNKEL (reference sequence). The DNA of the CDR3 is TGTGCCAGCAGCCTCCTGGGGACAGAAGCTTTCTTT. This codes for CASSLLGTEAFF.

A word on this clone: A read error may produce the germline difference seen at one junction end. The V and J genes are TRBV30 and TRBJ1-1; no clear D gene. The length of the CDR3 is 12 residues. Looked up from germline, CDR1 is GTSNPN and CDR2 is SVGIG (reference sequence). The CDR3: CAWIRMNTEAFF. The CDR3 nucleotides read TGTGCATGGATCAGGATGAACACTGAAGCTTTCTTT.

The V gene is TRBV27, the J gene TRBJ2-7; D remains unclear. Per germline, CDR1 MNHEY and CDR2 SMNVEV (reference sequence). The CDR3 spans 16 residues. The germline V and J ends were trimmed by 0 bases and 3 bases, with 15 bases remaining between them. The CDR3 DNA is TGTGCCAGCAGTTTATCCACCCCTCTAGTATACTACGAGCAGTACTTC. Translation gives CASSLSTPLVYYEQYF.

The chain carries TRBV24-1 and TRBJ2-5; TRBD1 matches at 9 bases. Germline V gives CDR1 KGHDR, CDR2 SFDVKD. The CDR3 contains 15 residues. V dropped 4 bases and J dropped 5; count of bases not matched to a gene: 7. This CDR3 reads CATSDSGQGWETQYF. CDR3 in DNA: TGTGCCACCAGTGACTCGGGACAGGGATGGGAGACCCAGTACTTC.

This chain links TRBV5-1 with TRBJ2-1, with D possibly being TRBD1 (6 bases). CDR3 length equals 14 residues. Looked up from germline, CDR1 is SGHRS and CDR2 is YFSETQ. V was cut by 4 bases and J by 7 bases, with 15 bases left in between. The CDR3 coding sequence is TGCGCCAGCAGCGGAAGGGACAATATGAATGAGCAGTTCTTC. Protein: CASSGRDNMNEQFF. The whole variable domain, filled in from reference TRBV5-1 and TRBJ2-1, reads KAGVTQTPRYLIKTRGQQVTLSCSPISGHRSVSWYQQTPGQGLQFLFEYFSETQRNKGNFPGRFSGRQFSNSRSEMNVSTLELGDSALYLCASSGRDNMNEQFFGPGTRLTVL.

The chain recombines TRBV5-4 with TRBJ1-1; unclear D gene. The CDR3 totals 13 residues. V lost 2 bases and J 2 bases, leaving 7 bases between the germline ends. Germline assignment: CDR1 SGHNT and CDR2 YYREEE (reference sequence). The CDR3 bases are TGTGCCAGCAGCTTTGAGGTAAACACTGAAGCTTTCTTT. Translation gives CASSFEVNTEAFF. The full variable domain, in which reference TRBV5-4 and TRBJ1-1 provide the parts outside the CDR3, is ETGVTQSPTHLIKTRGQQVTLRCSSQSGHNTVSWYQQALGQGPQFIFQYYREEENGRGNFPPRFSGLQFPNYSSELNVNALELDDSALYLCASSFEVNTEAFFGQGTRLTVV.

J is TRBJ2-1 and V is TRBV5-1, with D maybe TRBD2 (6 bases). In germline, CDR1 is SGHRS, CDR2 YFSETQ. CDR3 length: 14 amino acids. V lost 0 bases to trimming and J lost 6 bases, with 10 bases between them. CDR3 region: CASSLAVAANEQFF. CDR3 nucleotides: TGCGCCAGCAGCTTGGCCGTAGCGGCCAATGAGCAGTTCTTC.

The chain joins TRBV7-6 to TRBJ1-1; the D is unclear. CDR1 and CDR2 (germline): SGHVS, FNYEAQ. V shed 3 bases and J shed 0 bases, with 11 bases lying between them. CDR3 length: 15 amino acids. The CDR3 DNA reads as TGTGCCAGCAGCTTTTCCGGAGTCTTGAACACTGAAGCTTTCTTT. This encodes CASSFSGVLNTEAFF.

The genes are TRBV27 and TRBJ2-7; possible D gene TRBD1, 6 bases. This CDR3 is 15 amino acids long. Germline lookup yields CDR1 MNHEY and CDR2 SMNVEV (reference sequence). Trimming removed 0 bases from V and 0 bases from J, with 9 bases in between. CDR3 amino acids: CASSLSGASSYEQYF. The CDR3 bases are TGTGCCAGCAGTTTATCGGGGGCGAGCTCCTACGAGCAGTACTTC.

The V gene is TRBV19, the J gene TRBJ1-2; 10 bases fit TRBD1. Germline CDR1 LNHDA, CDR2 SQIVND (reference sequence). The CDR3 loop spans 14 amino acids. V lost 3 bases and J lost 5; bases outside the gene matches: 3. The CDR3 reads CASSIGTGEYGYTF. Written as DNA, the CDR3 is TGTGCCAGTAGTATCGGGACAGGGGAGTATGGCTACACCTTC. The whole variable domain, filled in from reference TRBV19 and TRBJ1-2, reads DGGITQSPKYLFRKEGQNVTLSCEQNLNHDAMYWYRQDPGQGLRLIYYSQIVNDFQKGDIAEGYSVSREKKESFPLTVTSAQKNPTAFYLCASSIGTGEYGYTFGSGTRLTVV.

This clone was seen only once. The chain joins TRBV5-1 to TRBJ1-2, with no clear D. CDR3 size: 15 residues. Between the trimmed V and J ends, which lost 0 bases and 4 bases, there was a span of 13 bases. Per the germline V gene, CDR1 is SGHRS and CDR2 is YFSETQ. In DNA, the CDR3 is TGCGCCAGCAGCTTGGATTACAATTCCATCTATGGCTACACCTTC. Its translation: CASSLDYNSIYGYTF.

The CDR3 protein is CASTLPEALETQYF. DNA of the CDR3: TGTGCCAGTACCCTCCCCGAAGCCCTAGAGACCCAGTACTTC. The rearrangement joins TRBV19 to TRBJ2-5; D uncertain. Germline CDR1 LNHDA, CDR2 SQIVND (reference sequence). The CDR3 loop spans 14 amino acids. V was shortened by 7 bases and J by 4 bases, with 16 bases between the two germline ends.

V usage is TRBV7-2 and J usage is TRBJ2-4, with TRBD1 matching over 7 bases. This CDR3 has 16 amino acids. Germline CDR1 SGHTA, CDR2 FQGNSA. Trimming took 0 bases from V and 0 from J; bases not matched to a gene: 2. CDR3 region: CASSLARGKAKNIQYF. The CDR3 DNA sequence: TGTGCCAGCAGCTTAGCCAGGGGGAAAGCCAAAAACATTCAGTACTTC.

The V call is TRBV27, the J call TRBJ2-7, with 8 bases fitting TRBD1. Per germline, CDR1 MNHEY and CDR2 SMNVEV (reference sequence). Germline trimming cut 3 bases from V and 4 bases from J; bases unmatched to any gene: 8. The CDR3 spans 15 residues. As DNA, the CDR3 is TGTGCCAGCAGTTTTTCCGGACAGGGTACATACGAGCAGTACTTC. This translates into CASSFSGQGTYEQYF.

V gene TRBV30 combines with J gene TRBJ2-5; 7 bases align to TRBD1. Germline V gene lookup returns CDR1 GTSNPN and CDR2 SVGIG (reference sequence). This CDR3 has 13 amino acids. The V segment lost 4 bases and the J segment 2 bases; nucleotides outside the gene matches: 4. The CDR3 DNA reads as TGTGCCTGGACAGGGGGTAATCAAGAGACCCAGTACTTC. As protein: CAWTGGNQETQYF.